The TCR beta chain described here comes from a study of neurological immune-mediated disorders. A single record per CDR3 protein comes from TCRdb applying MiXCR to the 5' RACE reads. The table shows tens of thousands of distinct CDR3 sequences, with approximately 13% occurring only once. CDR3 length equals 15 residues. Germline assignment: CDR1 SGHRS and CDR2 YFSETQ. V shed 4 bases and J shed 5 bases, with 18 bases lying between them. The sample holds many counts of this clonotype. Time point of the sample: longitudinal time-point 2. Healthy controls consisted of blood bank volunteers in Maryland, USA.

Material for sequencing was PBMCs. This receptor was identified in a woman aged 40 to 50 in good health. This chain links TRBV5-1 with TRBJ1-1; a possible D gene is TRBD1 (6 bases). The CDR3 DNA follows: TGCGCCAGCAGCCCGGTGGGGGGGCCGGTGACTGAAGCTTTCTTT. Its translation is CASSPVGGPVTEAFF.